The clone carrying this T cell receptor (beta chain) has just a few counts. Its matching antigen is unknown. This sample also contains other DNA sequences that code for the same CDR3. Profiling relied on immunoSEQ multiplex PCR, and the TCRdb table lists in-frame clones only, not all of them. Seen here are about 96,000 clones, nearly 90% observed once, and the top ten hold about 1.5%. Germline CDR1 SGHRS, CDR2 YFSETQ. The CDR3 length is 13 residues. V was pared by 2 bases and J by 2 bases, with 7 bases between. This sample stems from a study of T cell responses to AZD1222 COVID-19 vaccine. Points from the study as a whole: Repertoire collection took place solely once the T cell response had peaked. Of spike-specific TCRs, nearly half reportedly target regions left unmutated in variants.

The sequencing here drew on peripheral blood, taken on day 0 of AZD1222 vaccination. V is TRBV5-1 and J is TRBJ1-1, with D possibly being TRBD1 (5 bases). This receptor was identified in an adult in good health. DNA of the CDR3: TGCGCCAGCAGCTTAACAGGAAACACTGAAGCTTTCTTT. Its translation is CASSLTGNTEAFF. Using reference TRBV5-1 and TRBJ1-1 for the parts outside the CDR3, the full variable domain is KAGVTQTPRYLIKTRGQQVTLSCSPISGHRSVSWYQQTPGQGLQFLFEYFSETQRNKGNFPGRFSGRQFSNSRSEMNVSTLELGDSALYLCASSLTGNTEAFFGQGTRLTVV.